This T cell receptor (beta chain) comes out of a study of Ad26.COV2.S vaccination and SARS-CoV-2 variants. Treatment here: about 20 received Ad26.COV2.S at low or high dose, single or two shots; 5 received placebo; per-sample allocation not given. Samples were taken on day 63 after the first vaccine or placebo injection. The germline gives CDR1 SGHDT, CDR2 YYEEEE. The V gene lost 4 bases and the J gene lost 1 base, with 20 bases spanning the gap. The CDR3 contains 18 residues. Data came from immunoSEQ multiplex PCR; TCRdb stores just in-frame clones and leaves some out. The sample includes under 400,000 clones, more than 75% of them seen just once.

Material: peripheral blood, obtained in a trial of Ad26.COV2.S vaccine versus placebo. The TCR comes from a person between 18 and 59 years old who received the Ad26.COV2.S COVID-19 vaccine or a placebo. V usage is TRBV5-6 and J usage is TRBJ2-2; the D is unclear. The DNA for the CDR3 is TGTGCCAGCAGCCAGAGTATCATTGGATATGTGAACACCGGGGAGCTGTTTTTT. As protein: CASSQSIIGYVNTGELFF.